This T cell receptor (beta chain) was recovered during a study of cytomegalovirus exposure and HLA in healthy donors. With 7 bases clipped from V and 6 bases from J, the junction kept 5 bases outside the gene matches. CDR3 length: 12 residues. Per germline, CDR1 SQVTM and CDR2 ANQGSEA. Amplification used 60 Vbeta primers and 13 Jbeta primers. Measured with immunoSEQ multiplex PCR; TCRdb has only the in-frame clones, and not every one. The table records 150,000 to 200,000 clones, 70% to 85% of them present only once. This TCR was recovered from a woman between 35 and 50 years old in good health and CMV-seronegative. This chain links TRBV29-1 with TRBJ2-1; 8 bases agree with TRBD1. The sample consisted of PBMCs. The CDR3, as DNA: TGCAGCGGGGTGACAGGGGTCAATGAGCAGTTCTTC. This codes for CSGVTGVNEQFF.